The source of this TCR beta chain is a study of blood T cell repertoires in COVID-19. The method was immunoSEQ multiplex PCR; TCRdb's version includes in-frame clones alone and lacks a portion of them. The sample lists a few hundred thousand clones, around four fifths seen once, with less than 6% in the top ten. The CDR3 loop spans 15 amino acids. Germline loops: CDR1 LNHDA, CDR2 SQIVND (reference sequence). V gave up 8 bases and J gave up 7 bases, with 20 bases separating them. This clone occurred many times. This clonotype was sampled from a man aged 55 to 70 who had recovered from COVID-19. The specimen sequenced was peripheral blood. The chain couples TRBV19 to TRBJ2-2, with TRBD1 as a possible D gene (5 bases). The CDR3 here is CASSQDPRVVGELFF. The CDR3 bases are TGTGCCAGTTCTCAAGACCCCAGGGTAGTCGGGGAGCTGTTTTTT.